A selection of T cell receptor beta chains follows, all from one sample in a study of CD8+ T cells in alopecia areata. Assay: immunoSEQ multiplex PCR; the TCRdb copy retains only in-frame clones and omits some. Of 150,000 to 180,000 clones listed, 40% to 65% are singletons. The sequencing here drew on CD8+ T cells sorted from blood, taken at week 0. The source is a human donor with alopecia areata. Both conserved end residues are part of each CDR3. The order of the fields is V gene, clone size, J gene, D gene, CDR3 DNA, CDR3 protein. D genes are given only for firm matches. Size tells how often a clone was seen (once, few, many) or the class of an expanded clone, and some rows leave it out.

V gene: TRBV12-5
clone size: few
J gene: TRBJ2-5
D gene: NA
CDR3 DNA: TGTGCTAGTGCCCTGGGGGGAGAAGAGACCCAGTACTTC
CDR3 protein: CASALGGEETQYF

V gene: TRBV9
clone size: NA
J gene: TRBJ1-2
D gene: NA
CDR3 DNA: TGTGCCAGCAGCGTAGACGTCGGCGGCGGTCGGAAAGGACTCTATGGCTACACCTTC
CDR3 protein: CASSVDVGGGRKGLYGYTF

V gene: TRBV9
clone size: NA
J gene: TRBJ2-3
D gene: NA
CDR3 DNA: TGTGCCAGCAGCGTAGGAAGCACAGATACGCAGTATTTT
CDR3 protein: CASSVGSTDTQYF

V gene: TRBV4-3
clone size: NA
J gene: TRBJ2-1
D gene: NA
CDR3 DNA: TGCGCCAGCAGCCAAGGGCCCGGGACGGCCTACAATGAGCAGTTCTTC
CDR3 protein: CASSQGPGTAYNEQFF

V gene: TRBV5-5
clone size: NA
J gene: TRBJ2-7
D gene: NA
CDR3 DNA: TGTGCCAGCAGCTCGGGACTTGCCTACGAGCAGTACTTC
CDR3 protein: CASSSGLAYEQYF

V gene: TRBV9
clone size: few
J gene: TRBJ2-5
D gene: TRBD2
CDR3 DNA: TGTGCCAGCAGCGGAACTAGCGGGGGGCAAGAGACCCAGTACTTC
CDR3 protein: CASSGTSGGQETQYF

V gene: TRBV5-6
clone size: NA
J gene: TRBJ2-3
D gene: NA
CDR3 DNA: TGTGCCAGCAGCTTGGGGGCAGATACGCAGTATTTT
CDR3 protein: CASSLGADTQYF

V gene: TRBV29-1
clone size: few
J gene: TRBJ2-7
D gene: TRBD2
CDR3 DNA: TGCAGCGTTGAACCCCGACTAGCGGGGAGCTCCTACGAGCAGTACTTC
CDR3 protein: CSVEPRLAGSSYEQYF

V gene: TRBV4-3
clone size: once
J gene: TRBJ2-7
D gene: NA
CDR3 DNA: TGCGCCAGCAGCCAAGAGCAGGGTTTTTACGAGCAGTACTTC
CDR3 protein: CASSQEQGFYEQYF

V gene: TRBV5-1
clone size: NA
J gene: TRBJ2-7
D gene: NA
CDR3 DNA: TGCGCCAGCAGCTTGGTCGGCAGCTCCTACGAGCAGTACTTC
CDR3 protein: CASSLVGSSYEQYF

V gene: TRBV9
clone size: few
J gene: TRBJ2-1
D gene: NA
CDR3 DNA: TGTGCCAGCAGCGGGCCCGTATGGTGGGAGCAGTTCTTC
CDR3 protein: CASSGPVWWEQFF

V gene: TRBV7-3
clone size: few
J gene: TRBJ2-1
D gene: NA
CDR3 DNA: TGTGCCAGCAGCTTAACAGGGGGGGCCCTGGATGAGCAGTTCTTC
CDR3 protein: CASSLTGGALDEQFF

V gene: TRBV4-1
clone size: NA
J gene: TRBJ2-4
D gene: TRBD2
CDR3 DNA: TGCGCCAGCAGCCACGCGGGACTAGCGGGGGGGCAGGCCAAAAACATTCAGTACTTC
CDR3 protein: CASSHAGLAGGQAKNIQYF

V gene: TRBV29-1
clone size: few
J gene: TRBJ2-7
D gene: NA
CDR3 DNA: TGCAGCGTCTTAAATGGCCGGGACACCTACTACGAGCAGTACTTC
CDR3 protein: CSVLNGRDTYYEQYF

V gene: TRBV4-3
clone size: NA
J gene: TRBJ1-1
D gene: NA
CDR3 DNA: TGCGCCAGCAGCCAAGATGGTAGGGAGGGTGAAGCTTTCTTT
CDR3 protein: CASSQDGREGEAFF

V gene: TRBV29-1
clone size: NA
J gene: TRBJ2-2
D gene: NA
CDR3 DNA: TGCAGCGTTGAAACCCGGGGGACCGGGGAGCTGTTTTTT
CDR3 protein: CSVETRGTGELFF

V gene: TRBV7-9
clone size: many
J gene: TRBJ1-1
D gene: TRBD1
CDR3 DNA: TGTGCCAGCAGCCCACCTCAGGGGGTTACTGAAGCTTTCTTT
CDR3 protein: CASSPPQGVTEAFF

V gene: TRBV15
clone size: few
J gene: TRBJ2-3
D gene: NA
CDR3 DNA: TGTGCCACTACGTCGGGCGGAAAAACGGCAGATACGCAGTATTTT
CDR3 protein: CATTSGGKTADTQYF

V gene: TRBV12-5
clone size: NA
J gene: TRBJ1-1
D gene: NA
CDR3 DNA: TGTGCTAGTGGTCCGCGGGACATTGAAGCTTTCTTT
CDR3 protein: CASGPRDIEAFF

V gene: TRBV2
clone size: NA
J gene: TRBJ2-5
D gene: TRBD2
CDR3 DNA: TGTGCCAGCAGTTACTCGACTAGCGGGGGAGAGACCCAGTACTTC
CDR3 protein: CASSYSTSGGETQYF

V gene: TRBV30
clone size: NA
J gene: TRBJ1-2
D gene: TRBD1
CDR3 DNA: TGTGCCTGGAGTGGGACAGGGAATGGCTACACCTTC
CDR3 protein: CAWSGTGNGYTF

V gene: TRBV30
clone size: few
J gene: TRBJ1-2
D gene: NA
CDR3 DNA: TGTGCCTGGAGTGTCTCCAGGTATTTTTTCTACAACTTC
CDR3 protein: CAWSVSRYFFYNF

V gene: TRBV7-3
clone size: NA
J gene: TRBJ2-1
D gene: NA
CDR3 DNA: TGTGCCAGCAGCTTAGACAGAGGGGGGGAGCAGTTCTTC
CDR3 protein: CASSLDRGGEQFF

V gene: TRBV19
clone size: NA
J gene: TRBJ2-7
D gene: NA
CDR3 DNA: TGTGCCAGTACCCCAGGACCGGGTTCCTACGAGCAGTACTTC
CDR3 protein: CASTPGPGSYEQYF

V gene: TRBV7-9
clone size: NA
J gene: TRBJ1-5
D gene: NA
CDR3 DNA: TGTGCCAGCAGCCTGGACAAGAATCAGCCCCAGCATTTT
CDR3 protein: CASSLDKNQPQHF

V gene: TRBV5-1
clone size: NA
J gene: TRBJ2-5
D gene: TRBD2
CDR3 DNA: TGCGCCAGCAGCAGGCCGACAGCGGGGGACCAAGAGACCCAGTACTTC
CDR3 protein: CASSRPTAGDQETQYF

V gene: TRBV2
clone size: NA
J gene: TRBJ1-2
D gene: NA
CDR3 DNA: TGTGCCAGCAGTGAGGTGGAGGACACCGTACTCTATGGCTACACCTTC
CDR3 protein: CASSEVEDTVLYGYTF

V gene: TRBV7-3
clone size: few
J gene: TRBJ1-6
D gene: TRBD1
CDR3 DNA: TGTGCCAGCAGCCAGACAGGGGGGAATTCACCCCTCCACTTT
CDR3 protein: CASSQTGGNSPLHF

V gene: TRBV29-1
clone size: NA
J gene: TRBJ2-5
D gene: NA
CDR3 DNA: TGCAGCGTTGAAGATGGGCGGACGATACAAGAGACCCAGTACTTC
CDR3 protein: CSVEDGRTIQETQYF

V gene: TRBV7-3
clone size: few
J gene: TRBJ1-1
D gene: TRBD1
CDR3 DNA: TGTGCCAGCAGCTTAGATAGGGGGCGCCCAGCTTTCTTT
CDR3 protein: CASSLDRGRPAFF

V gene: TRBV4-3
clone size: few
J gene: TRBJ2-3
D gene: NA
CDR3 DNA: TGCGCCAGCAGCCAAGATAGGAAGGGGTTAGGGACAGATACGCAGTATTTT
CDR3 protein: CASSQDRKGLGTDTQYF

V gene: TRBV27
clone size: NA
J gene: TRBJ2-7
D gene: NA
CDR3 DNA: TGTGCCAGCAGTATACCATTGGGGGAGCAGTACTTC
CDR3 protein: CASSIPLGEQYF

V gene: TRBV29-1
clone size: NA
J gene: TRBJ2-2
D gene: TRBD1
CDR3 DNA: TGCAGCGTTGAACTCAGGGGGCGCGACACCGGGGAGCTGTTTTTT
CDR3 protein: CSVELRGRDTGELFF

V gene: TRBV29-1
clone size: NA
J gene: TRBJ2-7
D gene: NA
CDR3 DNA: TGCAGCGTTGAAGATGGCGTCAGAGCCTACGAGCAGTACTTC
CDR3 protein: CSVEDGVRAYEQYF

V gene: TRBV10-2
clone size: NA
J gene: TRBJ1-5
D gene: NA
CDR3 DNA: TGCGCCACCGAAGGGGACCCTAATCAGCCCCAGCATTTT
CDR3 protein: CATEGDPNQPQHF

V gene: TRBV5-4
clone size: NA
J gene: TRBJ2-3
D gene: NA
CDR3 DNA: TGTGCCAGCAGCCCCCCTCAGGTGGGCGGCACAGATACGCAGTATTTT
CDR3 protein: CASSPPQVGGTDTQYF

V gene: TRBV13
clone size: NA
J gene: TRBJ2-3
D gene: NA
CDR3 DNA: TGTGCCAGCAGCGGGGGTGAAGATACGCAGTATTTT
CDR3 protein: CASSGGEDTQYF

V gene: TRBV4-3
clone size: NA
J gene: TRBJ2-7
D gene: NA
CDR3 DNA: TGCGCCAGCAGCCAAGATCAGGGAACCTACGAGCAGTACTTC
CDR3 protein: CASSQDQGTYEQYF

V gene: TRBV2
clone size: NA
J gene: TRBJ2-3
D gene: TRBD1
CDR3 DNA: TGTGCCAGCAGTGGGACAGACAGGGGGTCCTCGGAAGATACGCAGTATTTT
CDR3 protein: CASSGTDRGSSEDTQYF

V gene: TRBV5-6
clone size: NA
J gene: TRBJ2-1
D gene: NA
CDR3 DNA: TGTGCCAGCAGCTTTTCCTCTGCGGGGACCTACAATGAGCAGTTCTTC
CDR3 protein: CASSFSSAGTYNEQFF

V gene: TRBV2
clone size: NA
J gene: TRBJ2-3
D gene: NA
CDR3 DNA: TGTGCCATCGAATCGGGGGAAGATCCAGATACGCAGTATTTT
CDR3 protein: CAIESGEDPDTQYF

V gene: TRBV20-1
clone size: NA
J gene: TRBJ2-5
D gene: NA
CDR3 DNA: TGCAGTGACAGACTACGGGAGACCCAGTACTTC
CDR3 protein: CSDRLRETQYF

V gene: TRBV13
clone size: few
J gene: TRBJ1-1
D gene: NA
CDR3 DNA: TGTGCCAGCAGCTCAATTGGGGAGACAGGTTCCTCGAACACTGAAGCTTTCTTT
CDR3 protein: CASSSIGETGSSNTEAFF

V gene: TRBV6-5
clone size: NA
J gene: TRBJ1-2
D gene: NA
CDR3 DNA: TGTGCCAGCAGTTACTCGCCAGGGAATTATGGCTACACCTTC
CDR3 protein: CASSYSPGNYGYTF

V gene: TRBV2
clone size: few
J gene: TRBJ2-7
D gene: NA
CDR3 DNA: TGTGCCAGCAGTAATTACACTACCTACGAGCAGTACTTC
CDR3 protein: CASSNYTTYEQYF

V gene: TRBV25-1
clone size: NA
J gene: TRBJ2-7
D gene: TRBD1
CDR3 DNA: TGTGCCAGCAGTTTAGGGGGCTTCGAGCAGTACTTC
CDR3 protein: CASSLGGFEQYF